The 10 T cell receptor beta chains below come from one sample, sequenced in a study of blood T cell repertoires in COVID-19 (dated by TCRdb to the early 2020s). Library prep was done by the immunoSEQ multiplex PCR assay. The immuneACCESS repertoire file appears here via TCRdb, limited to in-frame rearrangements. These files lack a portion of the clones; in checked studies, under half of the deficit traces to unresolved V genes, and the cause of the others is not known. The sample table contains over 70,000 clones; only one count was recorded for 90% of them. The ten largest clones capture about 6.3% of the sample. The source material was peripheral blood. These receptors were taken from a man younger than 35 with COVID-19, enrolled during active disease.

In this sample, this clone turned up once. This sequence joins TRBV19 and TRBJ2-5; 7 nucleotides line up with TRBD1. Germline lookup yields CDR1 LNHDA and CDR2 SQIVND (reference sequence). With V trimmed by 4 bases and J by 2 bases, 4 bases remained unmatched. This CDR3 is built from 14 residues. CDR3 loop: CASSTTGEQETQYF. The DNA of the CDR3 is TGTGCCAGTAGTACCACAGGGGAACAAGAGACCCAGTACTTC.

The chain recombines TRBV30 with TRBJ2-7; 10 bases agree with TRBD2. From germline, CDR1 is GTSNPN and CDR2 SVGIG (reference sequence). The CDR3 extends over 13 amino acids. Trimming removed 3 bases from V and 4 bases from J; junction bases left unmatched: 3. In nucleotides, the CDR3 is TGTGCCTGGAGCCCGACTAGCGGGTACGAGCAGTACTTC. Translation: CAWSPTSGYEQYF.

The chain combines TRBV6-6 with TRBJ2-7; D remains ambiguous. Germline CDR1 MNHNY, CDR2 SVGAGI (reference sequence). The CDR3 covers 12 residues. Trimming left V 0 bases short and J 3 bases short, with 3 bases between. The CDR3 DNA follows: TGTGCCAGCAGTTACTCACTCTACGAGCAGTACTTC. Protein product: CASSYSLYEQYF.

The CDR3, as DNA: TGCGCCAGCAGCACTAACTGGCGCCCCTACGAGCAGTACTTC. Amino acids: CASSTNWRPYEQYF. The chain is built from TRBV5-1 and TRBJ2-7; no clear D gene. With 4 bases removed from V and 2 bases from J, the gap between germline ends came to 13 bases. The CDR3 has 14 amino acids. Per the germline V gene, CDR1 is SGHRS and CDR2 is YFSETQ.

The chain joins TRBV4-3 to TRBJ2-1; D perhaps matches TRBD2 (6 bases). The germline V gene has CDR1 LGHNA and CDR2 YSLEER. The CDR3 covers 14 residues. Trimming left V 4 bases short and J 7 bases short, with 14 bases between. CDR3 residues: CASSPTTGDNEQFF. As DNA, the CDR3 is TGCGCCAGCAGCCCGACGACGGGGGATAATGAGCAGTTCTTC.

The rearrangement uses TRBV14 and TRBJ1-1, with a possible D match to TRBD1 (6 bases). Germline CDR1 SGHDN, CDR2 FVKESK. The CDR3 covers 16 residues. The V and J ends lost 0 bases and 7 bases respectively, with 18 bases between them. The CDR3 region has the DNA TGTGCCAGCAGCCAAGATCAGGAGACAGGTTTTTTTGAAGCTTTCTTT. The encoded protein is CASSQDQETGFFEAFF.

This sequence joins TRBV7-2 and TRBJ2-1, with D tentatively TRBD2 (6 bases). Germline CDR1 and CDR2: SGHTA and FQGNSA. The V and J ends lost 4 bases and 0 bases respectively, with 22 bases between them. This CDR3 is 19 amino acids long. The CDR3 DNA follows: TGTGCCAGCAGCTGGGCCCCGTGGGGTAGCGGAGGCTCCTACAATGAGCAGTTCTTC. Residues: CASSWAPWGSGGSYNEQFF.

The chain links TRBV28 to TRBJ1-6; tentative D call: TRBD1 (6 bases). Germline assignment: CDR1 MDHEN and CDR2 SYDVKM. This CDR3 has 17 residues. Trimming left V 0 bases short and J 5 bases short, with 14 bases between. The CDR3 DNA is TGTGCCAGCAGTTTATGGGGGACATTAGGAGATAATTCACCCCTCCACTTT. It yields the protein CASSLWGTLGDNSPLHF.

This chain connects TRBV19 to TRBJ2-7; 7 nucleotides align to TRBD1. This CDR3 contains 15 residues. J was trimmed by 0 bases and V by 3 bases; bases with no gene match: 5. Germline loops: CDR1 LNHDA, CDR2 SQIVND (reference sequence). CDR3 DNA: TGTGCCAGTAGTATCGGACAGGCCCTCTCCTACGAGCAGTACTTC. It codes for CASSIGQALSYEQYF.

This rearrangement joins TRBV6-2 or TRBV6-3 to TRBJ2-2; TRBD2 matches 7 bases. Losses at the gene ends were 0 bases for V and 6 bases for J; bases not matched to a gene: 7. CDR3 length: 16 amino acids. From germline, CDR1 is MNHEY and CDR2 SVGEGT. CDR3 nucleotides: TGTGCCAGCAGTTACTCGTCCGGGAGGCTCTCCGGGGAGCTGTTTTTT. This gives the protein CASSYSSGRLSGELFF.